This TCR delta chain was captured in a study of γδ T cells in repeated Plasmodium falciparum infection. Study at large: Malaria-naive adults were infected with P. falciparum NF54 four times over about 600 days. Malian samples came from no-transmission periods or across acute febrile malaria episodes.

Trimming removed 5 bases from V and 0 bases from J; junction bases left unmatched: 30. The CDR3 runs to 24 residues. Germline V lookup: CDR1 TSWWSYY, CDR2 QGS. This clone has a handful of counts. The antigen remains undetermined. For this DNA, TCRdb reports the protein of a much larger clone, which diverges at residue 5, most likely from a read error; the protein presented here is translated directly from the DNA. Vgamma9/Vdelta2+ and Vdelta2-negative gammadelta T cells were flow-sorted from PBMC for bulk sequencing. TCRdb used CATT to re-call clones from the multiplex PCR reads. The sample holds about 93,000 delta-chain clones, 0.75% to 1% seen once. General study findings and limits: The Malian cohort came from a small rural village of predominantly one ethnic group.

Sequenced material: gamma-delta T cells from blood. This chain uses TRDV1 with TRDJ1; 10 bases are shared with TRDD3. The J gene, not given by TCRdb, was assigned here from a germline match of the nucleotide sequence. The TCR sequence derives from a pool of human donors (malaria-infected and uninfected, not separated). The CDR3 DNA reads TGTGCTCTTGGGAAATCCCCAACCTCCTCGATGTACTGGGGGATCACCCCTCACACCGATAAACTCATCTTT. This codes for CALGKSPTSSMYWGITPHTDKLIF.